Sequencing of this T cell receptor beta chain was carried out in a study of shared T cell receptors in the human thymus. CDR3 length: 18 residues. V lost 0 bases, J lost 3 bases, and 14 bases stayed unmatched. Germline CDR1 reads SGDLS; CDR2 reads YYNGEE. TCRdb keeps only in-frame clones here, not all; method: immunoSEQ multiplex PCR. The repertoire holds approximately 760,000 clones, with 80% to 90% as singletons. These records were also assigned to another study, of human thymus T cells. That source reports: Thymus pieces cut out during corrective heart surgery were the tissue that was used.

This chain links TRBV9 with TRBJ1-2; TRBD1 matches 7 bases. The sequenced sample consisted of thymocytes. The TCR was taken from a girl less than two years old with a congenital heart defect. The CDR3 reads CASSVAFSGDSRYYGYTF. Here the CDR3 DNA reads TGTGCCAGCAGCGTAGCTTTTTCGGGGGACAGTCGGTACTATGGCTACACCTTC.